Listed below are T cell receptor beta chains from one sample, sequenced in a study of T cell repertoires in ileal Crohn's disease. Measured with immunoSEQ multiplex PCR; TCRdb has only the in-frame clones, and not every one. In the table there are around 2,000 clones, about 62% of which are singletons. Material for sequencing was ileal tissue. These receptors were collected from an adult with Crohn's disease. CDR3s include the opening cysteine and the closing phenylalanine or tryptophan. Fields, in order: D gene, clone size, V gene, CDR3 length, J gene, CDR3 DNA, CDR3 protein. D genes are given only for firm matches. For some rows the clone size is stated as once, few or many, or as a class when expanded; others skip it.

-	-	TRBV30	12	TRBJ1-2	TGTGCCTGGAGTGGGGGCGGCTTTGGCTACACCTTC	CAWSGGGFGYTF
TRBD2	-	TRBV7-8	16	TRBJ2-3	TGTGCCAGCAGCTTAGCGACTAGCGGGAGATGGGATACGCAGTATTTT	CASSLATSGRWDTQYF
-	few	TRBV6-5	13	TRBJ2-4	TGTGCCGTCCAGGGTCAGGCCAAAAACATTCAGTACTTC	CAVQGQAKNIQYF
TRBD2	-	TRBV11-3	14	TRBJ2-1	TGTGCCAGCAGCCCGGACTCCGGGGGGAATGAGCAGTTCTTC	CASSPDSGGNEQFF
-	few	TRBV2	15	TRBJ2-2	TGTGCCAGCAGTGAACGAGGCTACCTCACCGGGGAGCTGTTTTTT	CASSERGYLTGELFF
-	-	TRBV2	15	TRBJ2-1	TGTGCCAGCAGTGAGGGGCAGGGTACCTACAATGAGCAGTTCTTC	CASSEGQGTYNEQFF
TRBD1	few	TRBV10-3	17	TRBJ2-6	TGTGCCATCAGACCCGGGACAGGGGACGCTGGGGCCAACGTCCTGACTTTC	CAIRPGTGDAGANVLTF
TRBD1	-	TRBV2	17	TRBJ2-6	TGTGCCAGCAGGGGGGGACAGGGGTCGACGGGGGCCAACGTCCTGACTTTC	CASRGGQGSTGANVLTF
TRBD1	-	TRBV7-6	14	TRBJ2-1	TGTGCCAGCAGCTCTTCGACAGGGACCAACGAGCAGTTCTTC	CASSSSTGTNEQFF
TRBD1	-	TRBV7-8	15	TRBJ1-3	TGTGCCAGTCAAGCAGGGGGGAACTCTGGAAACACCATATATTTT	CASQAGGNSGNTIYF
-	-	TRBV18	13	TRBJ1-1	TGTGCCAGCTCACCGGACATGAACACTGAAGCTTTCTTT	CASSPDMNTEAFF
TRBD2	few	TRBV5-1	16	TRBJ2-5	TGCGCCAGCAGCTTCCGGACTAGCGGGAGTGGGGAGACCCAGTACTTC	CASSFRTSGSGETQYF
-	large	TRBV19	15	TRBJ1-1	TGTGCCAGTAGTGCCTCACAGGGCAGGAGCACTGAAGCTTTCTTT	CASSASQGRSTEAFF
-	few	TRBV11-3	14	TRBJ2-1	TGTGCCAGCAGCTTAGATTATGGCAACAATGAGCAGTTCTTC	CASSLDYGNNEQFF
-	-	TRBV5-1	20	TRBJ1-4	TGCGCCAGCAGCCGCGGCGCGGGGCAGGGAAGGGGAGCAACTAATGAAAAACTGTTTTTT	CASSRGAGQGRGATNEKLFF
TRBD2	once	TRBV6-4	14	TRBJ2-3	TGTGCCAGCAGAGAGCGGGGGGGCGCAGATACGCAGTATTTT	CASRERGGADTQYF
-	few	TRBV19	14	TRBJ1-1	TGTGCCAGTAGGCCAGGCCCACAGAACACTGAAGCTTTCTTT	CASRPGPQNTEAFF
TRBD1	-	TRBV7-2	12	TRBJ1-1	TGTGCCAGCAGCGAGAGGGGGCGGAAAGCTTTCTTT	CASSERGRKAFF
TRBD2	-	TRBV5-4	18	TRBJ2-5	TGTGCCAGCAGCTTGGGGGCAGCGGGAGGGCGGGAAAAAGAGACCCAGTACTTC	CASSLGAAGGREKETQYF
TRBD2	-	TRBV2	15	TRBJ2-1	TGTGCCAGCAGTAGTAAGCGGGGTACGTACAATGAGCAGTTCTTC	CASSSKRGTYNEQFF
-	once	TRBV11-1	16	TRBJ2-2	TGTGCCAGCAGCTTTTTCCCCCGGTCGAACACCGGGGAGCTGTTTTTT	CASSFFPRSNTGELFF